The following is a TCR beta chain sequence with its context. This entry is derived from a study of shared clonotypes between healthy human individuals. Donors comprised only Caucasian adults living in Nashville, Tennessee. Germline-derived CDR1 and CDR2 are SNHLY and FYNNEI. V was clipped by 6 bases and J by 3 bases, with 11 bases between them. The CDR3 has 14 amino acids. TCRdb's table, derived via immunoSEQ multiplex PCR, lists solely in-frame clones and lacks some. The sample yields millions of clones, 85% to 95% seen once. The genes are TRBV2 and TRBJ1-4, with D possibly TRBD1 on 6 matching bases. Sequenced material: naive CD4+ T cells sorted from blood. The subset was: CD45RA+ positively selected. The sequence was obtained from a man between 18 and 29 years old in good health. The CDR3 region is CASRTDSSNEKLFF. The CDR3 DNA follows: TGTGCCAGCAGAACGGACAGTTCTAATGAAAAACTGTTTTTT. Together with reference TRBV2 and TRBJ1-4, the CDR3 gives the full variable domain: EPEVTQTPSHQVTQMGQEVILRCVPISNHLYFYWYRQILGQKVEFLVSFYNNEISEKSEIFDDQFSVERPDGSNFTLKIRSTKLEDSAMYFCASRTDSSNEKLFFGSGTQLSVL.